The clone carrying this T cell receptor (beta chain) has only one observation. The antigen remains undetermined. These data originate in a study of cytomegalovirus exposure and HLA in healthy donors. Study findings and constraints: According to a later analysis, TCR clusters from the first cohort tended to co-occur in the 110 or so validation repertoires.

This CDR3 has 14 amino acids. The V gene's germline CDR1 is MDHEN and CDR2 SYDVKM. V lost 5 bases to trimming and J lost 1 base, with 9 bases between them. Only in-frame clones appear in the TCRdb table, and some are missing; sequencing was by immunoSEQ multiplex PCR. The table lists under 350,000 clones, 80% to 90% of them singletons. V usage is TRBV28 and J usage is TRBJ1-5, with D unresolved. The source is a woman between 18 and 29 years old in good health and CMV-seronegative. Material for sequencing was PBMCs. Written as DNA, the CDR3 is TGTGCCAGCAGTACACAAGCGAGCAATCAGCCCCAGCATTTT. It is translated as CASSTQASNQPQHF.